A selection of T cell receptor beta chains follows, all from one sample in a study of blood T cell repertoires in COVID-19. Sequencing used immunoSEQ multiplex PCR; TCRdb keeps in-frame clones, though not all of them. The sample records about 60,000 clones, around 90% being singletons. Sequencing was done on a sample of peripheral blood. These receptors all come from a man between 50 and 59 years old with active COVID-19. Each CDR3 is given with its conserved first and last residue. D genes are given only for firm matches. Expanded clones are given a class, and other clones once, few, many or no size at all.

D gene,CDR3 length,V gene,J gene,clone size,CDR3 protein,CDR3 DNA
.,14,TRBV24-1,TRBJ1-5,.,CATLLGALNQPQHF,TGTGCCACCCTGTTGGGGGCCCTTAATCAGCCCCAGCATTTT
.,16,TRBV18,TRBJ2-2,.,CASWPEGGLNTGELFF,TGTGCCAGCTGGCCGGAGGGCGGATTGAACACCGGGGAGCTGTTTTTT
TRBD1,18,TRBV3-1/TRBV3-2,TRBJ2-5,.,CASSQQIGTGVEKETQYF,TGTGCCAGCAGCCAACAAATCGGGACAGGGGTGGAGAAGGAGACCCAGTACTTC
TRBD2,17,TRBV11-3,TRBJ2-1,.,CASSLERGGFGYNEQFF,TGTGCCAGCAGCTTAGAGCGGGGGGGCTTTGGGTACAATGAGCAGTTCTTC
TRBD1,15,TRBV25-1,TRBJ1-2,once,CASSPGTGYFAGYTF,TGTGCCAGCAGTCCAGGGACAGGGTACTTCGCTGGCTACACCTTC
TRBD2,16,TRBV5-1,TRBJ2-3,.,CASSFKRGEVGDTQYF,TGCGCCAGCAGCTTCAAGCGGGGGGAGGTGGGAGATACGCAGTATTTT
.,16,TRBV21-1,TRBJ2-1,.,CANSWQIRTSWDEQFF,TGTGCCAACAGTTGGCAGATCAGGACTAGTTGGGATGAGCAGTTCTTC
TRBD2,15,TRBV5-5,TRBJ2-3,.,CASHDKRGSTDTQYF,TGTGCCAGCCACGACAAGCGGGGGAGCACAGATACGCAGTATTTT
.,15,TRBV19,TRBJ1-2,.,CASSMDTVVGGGYTF,TGTGCCAGTAGTATGGACACTGTGGTAGGTGGGGGCTACACCTTC
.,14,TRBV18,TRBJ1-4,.,CASSPRDIREKLFF,TGTGCCAGCTCACCACGCGACATTAGAGAAAAACTGTTTTTT
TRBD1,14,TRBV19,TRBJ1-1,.,CATGTGLRNTEAFF,TGTGCCACCGGGACAGGGCTACGGAACACTGAAGCTTTCTTT
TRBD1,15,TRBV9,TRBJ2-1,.,CASSVARTGANEQFF,TGTGCCAGCAGCGTAGCACGGACAGGGGCGAATGAGCAGTTCTTC
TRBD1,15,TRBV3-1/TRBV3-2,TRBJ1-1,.,CASSPGQGLGTEAFF,TGTGCCAGCAGCCCGGGACAGGGGTTAGGAACTGAAGCTTTCTTT
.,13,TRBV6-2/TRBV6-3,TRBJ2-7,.,CASSYLGAYEQYF,TGTGCCAGCAGTTACTTGGGGGCTTACGAGCAGTACTTC
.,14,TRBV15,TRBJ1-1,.,CATSRGGGQTEAFF,TGTGCCACCAGCAGAGGGGGGGGGCAGACTGAAGCTTTCTTT
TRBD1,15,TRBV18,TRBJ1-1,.,CASSKVQGMKTEAFF,TGTGCCAGCTCAAAGGTACAGGGGATGAAAACTGAAGCTTTCTTT
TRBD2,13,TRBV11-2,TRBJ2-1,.,CASSSGLVNEQFF,TGTGCCAGCAGCAGCGGACTAGTCAATGAGCAGTTCTTC
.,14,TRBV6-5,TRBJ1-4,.,CASSYSNPNEKLFF,TGTGCCAGCAGTTACTCTAATCCTAATGAAAAACTGTTTTTT
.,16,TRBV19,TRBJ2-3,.,CASMPSGGPLPDTQYF,TGTGCCAGTATGCCCTCGGGCGGGCCTCTTCCAGATACGCAGTATTTT
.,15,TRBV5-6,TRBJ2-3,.,CASSLGGISTDTQYF,TGTGCCAGCAGCTTGGGTGGCATCAGCACAGATACGCAGTATTTT
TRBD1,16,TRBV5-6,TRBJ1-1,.,CASSAGQGARWTEAFF,TGTGCCAGCAGCGCGGGACAGGGGGCGCGTTGGACTGAAGCTTTCTTT
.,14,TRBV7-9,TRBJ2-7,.,CASSLVGGRYEQYF,TGTGCCAGCAGCTTAGTGGGGGGGCGTTACGAGCAGTACTTC
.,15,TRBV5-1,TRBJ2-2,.,CASSWAQANTGELFF,TGCGCCAGCAGCTGGGCCCAGGCGAACACCGGGGAGCTGTTTTTT
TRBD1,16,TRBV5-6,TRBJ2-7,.,CASSLGTGYGLYEQYF,TGTGCCAGCAGCTTGGGGACAGGCTATGGCCTCTACGAGCAGTACTTC
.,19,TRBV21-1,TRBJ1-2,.,CASSQILVGQGMFYYGYTF,TGTGCCAGCAGCCAAATTCTAGTGGGACAGGGGATGTTTTACTATGGCTACACCTTC
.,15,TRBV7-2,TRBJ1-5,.,CASSYAQGSNQPQHF,TGTGCCAGCAGCTACGCACAGGGAAGCAATCAGCCCCAGCATTTT
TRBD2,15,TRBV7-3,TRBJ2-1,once,CASSSTSGGKNEQFF,TGTGCCAGCAGCTCGACTAGCGGGGGGAAAAATGAGCAGTTCTTC
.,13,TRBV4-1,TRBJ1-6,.,CASSRPGGSSLHF,TGCGCCAGCAGCCGGCCCGGGGGGAGCTCCCTCCACTTT
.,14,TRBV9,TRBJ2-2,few,CASSGGPNTGELFF,TGTGCCAGCAGCGGGGGCCCGAACACCGGGGAGCTGTTTTTT
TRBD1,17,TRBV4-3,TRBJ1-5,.,CASSQHPGTGNGQPQHF,TGCGCCAGCAGCCAACATCCCGGGACAGGGAATGGTCAGCCCCAGCATTTT
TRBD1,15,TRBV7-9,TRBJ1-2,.,CASSFRDRDNYGYTF,TGTGCCAGCAGCTTTAGAGACAGGGATAACTATGGCTACACCTTC
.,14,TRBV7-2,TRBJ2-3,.,CASSPPGLSDTQYF,TGTGCCAGCAGCCCACCGGGACTTTCAGATACGCAGTATTTT